This T cell receptor (beta chain) originates from a study of PD-L1 blockade in urothelial cancer. Sequenced by immunoSEQ multiplex PCR; TCRdb stores in-frame clones only, minus some. Among approximately 94,000 clones listed, over 75% were seen once. CDR1 and CDR2 (germline): MNHEY, SMNVEV (reference sequence). The CDR3 has 14 amino acids. The V end was cut by 3 bases, the J end by 0 bases, with 9 bases between. This sample's time point: pretreatment peripheral blood. The chain links TRBV27 to TRBJ2-7; maybe TRBD2 (5 bases). The material was PBMCs, obtained around atezolizumab (anti-PD-L1) treatment. The sequence was obtained from a man aged 55 to 70 with urothelial cancer. This CDR3 is CASSFLGLSYEQYF. Here the CDR3 DNA reads TGTGCCAGCAGTTTCCTCGGACTCTCCTACGAGCAGTACTTC.